This T cell receptor (beta chain) was profiled in a study of CD8 T cells in Susac syndrome. Overall study: Blood was drawn from patients with Susac syndrome. At that point, they were therapy-naive, on corticosteroids, or on intravenous immunoglobulin alone.

Findings of the study overall: Clonal expansion was present among Susac CD8+ cells. This expansion reached its peak in TEMRA cells and in active patients.

Concerning this clonotype: The target antigen is unknown.

V dropped 7 bases and J dropped 5; count of bases not matched to a gene: 11. The CDR3 is 13 residues long. Germline values: CDR1 SQVTM, CDR2 ANQGSEA. Random hexamers served to reverse transcribe roughly 0.5 to 1 ug RNA. An immunoSEQ multiplex PCR amplified TCR beta CDR3 over 54 Vbeta and 13 Jbeta. TCRdb re-called the immunoSEQ multiplex PCR reads with MiXCR, one entry per CDR3 protein. The sample lists about 53,000 distinct CDR3 sequences, around 93% occurring once. Sequencing was performed on CD8+ T cells from PBMCs. This chain links TRBV29-1 with TRBJ2-7, with 7 bases lining up with TRBD1. The TCR comes from a human donor with Susac syndrome. The CDR3 loop reads CSASRQGYHEQYF. The CDR3, as DNA: TGCAGCGCTAGTCGACAGGGTTATCACGAGCAGTACTTC.